Below, one TCR beta chain is given with its context. Its cognate antigen is unknown. CDR3 length: 18 residues. Germline values: CDR1 SGHRS, CDR2 YFSETQ. Trimming took 3 bases from V and 8 from J; bases not matched to a gene: 20. This specimen belongs to a study of human versus mouse CDR3 diversity and MHC coevolution. Findings of the study overall: By iCHAO1, human TCR beta clonotypes numbered some 1.5 million, the most. The lowest clonal inequality scores came from most of the three human donors.

The table came from immunoSEQ multiplex PCR; TCRdb's copy has only in-frame clones and leaves some out. There are roughly 81,000 clones in the sample; 93% occur only once, and over 1.3% lies in the top ten. The sequenced sample was naive CD4+ T cells from blood. Subset meaning: CD45RO-negative CD62L-positive naive CD4 T cells. The TCR comes from a person aged 30 to 69 in good health. The chain links TRBV5-1 to TRBJ2-1; 7 bases match TRBD2. CDR3 in amino acids: CASSSGGFSGTAADEQFF. The CDR3 coding sequence is TGCGCCAGCAGCTCCGGGGGGTTTAGTGGGACCGCCGCAGATGAGCAGTTCTTC.